This T cell receptor beta chain was documented in a study of T cell repertoires in cytomegalovirus infection. Overall study context: Selection of CMV epitopes for the study included recently identified HLA-C-restricted and well-studied HLA-B-restricted ones. TCR beta signatures that were public indicated CMV infection and matching HLA type. General observations from the study: HLA-C-restricted, CMV-specific TCR beta clonotypes were dominant ex vivo.

As regards this clonotype: What it binds is unknown.

V lost 4 bases, J lost 3 bases, and 10 bases lay in between. The CDR3 loop spans 14 amino acids. Germline CDR1 and CDR2: SGHDN and FVKESK. MiXCR, applied by TCRdb to the reads, yields one record per CDR3 protein. The data show roughly 920,000 distinct CDR3 sequences, with less than 35% seen just once and 11% to 15% held by the top ten. This receptor was identified in a human donor in good health (CMV status not recorded). Some clones in this sample may be carry-over from other donors' samples. Material: cultured CD8+ T cells from PBMCs, obtained from culture after CMV antigen stimulation. This rearrangement joins TRBV14 to TRBJ2-1, with D possibly matching TRBD1 (6 bases). The CDR3 loop reads CASSLRTDYNEQFF. The CDR3 nucleotides are TGTGCCAGCAGCCTCAGGACAGACTACAATGAGCAGTTCTTC.